A selection of T cell receptor beta chains follows, all from one sample in a study of T cell responses to AZD1222 COVID-19 vaccine. Libraries were prepared by immunoSEQ multiplex PCR; TCRdb keeps only in-frame clonotypes and omits some of them. The sample contains 150,000 or so clones, approximately 90% of which appear only once. The source material was peripheral blood, sampled 28 days after the second AZD1222 dose. The origin of the receptors is an adult who received the AZD1222 COVID-19 vaccine. Both conserved end residues are part of each CDR3. The D gene is left open where the match is weak. The size entry is marked missing in some rows and otherwise reads once, few, many or a size class.

d_call j_call clone_size v_call cdr3_nt cdr3_aa
NA TRBJ2-1 NA TRBV20-1 TGCAGTGCTAGTATCTCAATGCAGTTCGATGAGCAGTTCTTC CSASISMQFDEQFF
NA TRBJ2-7 NA TRBV12-3/TRBV12-4 TGTGCCAGCAGTTTAGGTGGCACCTACGAGCAGTACTTC CASSLGGTYEQYF
NA TRBJ1-2 NA TRBV7-9 TGTGCCAGCAGCGCCCTGGGGGCAGGGGCGAACTATGGCTACACCTTC CASSALGAGANYGYTF
NA TRBJ1-1 NA TRBV5-4 TGTGCCAGCAGTTCGCCCGGGGGCACTGAAGCTTTCTTT CASSSPGGTEAFF
NA TRBJ2-5 NA TRBV7-6 TGTGCCAGCAGCTTGGAAGGGACCAGTTACCTCCAAGAGACCCAGTACTTC CASSLEGTSYLQETQYF
NA TRBJ1-1 NA TRBV5-6 TGTGCCAGCAGCTTGGGGGCAGGGATGAACACTGAAGCTTTCTTT CASSLGAGMNTEAFF
NA TRBJ1-5 NA TRBV6-1 TGTGCCAGCAGTGTAGTTCGGGAGGCGAGGAGCAATCAGCCCCAGCATTTT CASSVVREARSNQPQHF
TRBD1 TRBJ2-3 NA TRBV18 TGTGCCAGCTCCGCGACAGGGACCCCGGATACGCAGTATTTT CASSATGTPDTQYF
TRBD1 TRBJ1-4 NA TRBV19 TGTGCCAGTAGTATTCCGTCCGACAGGGGGCTGGAGATTGAAAAACTGTTTTTT CASSIPSDRGLEIEKLFF
TRBD2 TRBJ2-5 NA TRBV7-9 TGTGCCAGCAGCTTAAGAGCAGTAGCGGGGGGGCGAGAGACCCAGTACTTC CASSLRAVAGGRETQYF
NA TRBJ1-2 NA TRBV2 TGTGCCAGCAGCCTCCGCATCAGGGGCCTTAACTATGGCTACACCTTC CASSLRIRGLNYGYTF
NA TRBJ2-2 once TRBV6-5 TGTGCCAGCAGTTCCGGGACGGAAAACACCGGGGAGCTGTTTTTT CASSSGTENTGELFF
NA TRBJ2-7 NA TRBV7-2 TGTGCCAGCAGCTTAGCGGGGGACACCGTCTACGAGCAGTACTTC CASSLAGDTVYEQYF
NA TRBJ1-6 NA TRBV7-9 TGTGCCAGCAGTTCTGTGGGTCTAAGGGGTTCACCCCTCCACTTT CASSSVGLRGSPLHF
NA TRBJ1-4 NA TRBV2 TGTGCCAGCAGGGACAGAGCAACTAATGAAAAACTGTTTTTT CASRDRATNEKLFF
NA TRBJ1-1 NA TRBV12-3/TRBV12-4 TGTGCCAGCAGAGAGACAGGGAACACTGAAGCTTTCTTT CASRETGNTEAFF
NA TRBJ2-7 NA TRBV7-9 TGTGCCAGCAGCTCAAGTATCGAAGACGAGCAGTACTTC CASSSSIEDEQYF
NA TRBJ2-2 NA TRBV5-4 TGTGCCAGCAGCTTCGGAGGGGGCACCGGGGAGCTGTTTTTT CASSFGGGTGELFF
NA TRBJ1-2 NA TRBV5-8 TGTGCCAGCAGCCCGAATGGGGGGGCCGCTAACTATGGCTACACCTTC CASSPNGGAANYGYTF
NA TRBJ1-2 NA TRBV5-1 TGCGCCAGCAGTTTCCGACAGGAGAGCTATGGCTACACCTTC CASSFRQESYGYTF
NA TRBJ1-2 NA TRBV7-8 TGTGCCAGCAGGGACCTTCCAGGGGTTCCGGGGGGCTACACCTTC CASRDLPGVPGGYTF
NA TRBJ1-1 NA TRBV13 TGTGCCAGCAGCTTACTCCCGGGGCGCGGGGGCACTGAAGCTTTCTTT CASSLLPGRGGTEAFF
NA TRBJ1-1 NA TRBV12-3/TRBV12-4 TGTGCCAGCAGTTCCCATGGGCCCACTGAAGCTTTCTTT CASSSHGPTEAFF
NA TRBJ1-1 NA TRBV6-5 TGTGCCAGCGAGGTTAGGGCTGAAGCTTTCTTT CASEVRAEAFF
NA TRBJ1-6 NA TRBV28 TGTGCCAGCAGTTTACAGGATTATAATTCACCCCTCCACTTT CASSLQDYNSPLHF
NA TRBJ1-1 NA TRBV5-8 TGTGCCAGCAGGCAGGGAGTCGGAACTTTCTTT CASRQGVGTFF
NA TRBJ2-1 NA TRBV19 TGTGCCAGTGCTACCGTTGGATGGGGGCAGTTCTTC CASATVGWGQFF
TRBD1 TRBJ1-4 NA TRBV4-2 TGTGCCAGCAGCCAAGAATCCGGGACAGGGAATGAAAAACTGTTTTTT CASSQESGTGNEKLFF
TRBD1 TRBJ1-1 NA TRBV5-6 TGTGCCAGCAGCTGGACAGGGTACACTGAAGCTTTCTTT CASSWTGYTEAFF
NA TRBJ1-2 once TRBV7-2 TGTGCCAGCAGCTTTATAGAGGCCGCTAACTATGGCTACACCTTC CASSFIEAANYGYTF
NA TRBJ2-1 few TRBV5-6 TGTGCCAGCAGCAGCGGACAGCTGAGGAATGAGCAGTTCTTC CASSSGQLRNEQFF
NA TRBJ1-5 few TRBV15 TGTGCCACCAGCAGAGACTTGAATCAGCCCCAGCATTTT CATSRDLNQPQHF
NA TRBJ1-1 NA TRBV19 TGTGCCAGTAGTACCCCGGAGTTTGGGGACTTTGGCACTGAAGCTTTCTTT CASSTPEFGDFGTEAFF
TRBD1 TRBJ2-7 NA TRBV6-5 TGTGCCAGCAGTCCCGGGACAGGGGGCCACGAGCAGTACTTC CASSPGTGGHEQYF
NA TRBJ1-2 NA TRBV27 TGTGCCAGCAGCCAGACCCTGAACTATGGCTACACCTTC CASSQTLNYGYTF
NA TRBJ1-2 NA TRBV6-5 TGTGCCAGCAGTTACTCTCGGCAGGGGTTTTACTTC CASSYSRQGFYF